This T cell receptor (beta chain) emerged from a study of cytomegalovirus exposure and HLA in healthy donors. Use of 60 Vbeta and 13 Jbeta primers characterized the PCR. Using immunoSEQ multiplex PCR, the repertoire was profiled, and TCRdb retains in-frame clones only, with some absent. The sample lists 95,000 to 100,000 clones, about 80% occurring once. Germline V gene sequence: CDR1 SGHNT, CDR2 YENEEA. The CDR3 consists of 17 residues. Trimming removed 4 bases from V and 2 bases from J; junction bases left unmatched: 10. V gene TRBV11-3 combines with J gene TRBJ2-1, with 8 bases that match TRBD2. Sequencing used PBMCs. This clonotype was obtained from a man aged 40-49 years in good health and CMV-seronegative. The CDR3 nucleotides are TGTGCCAGCAGCTCCGGAGTCGGGAGGGCCGCCTACAATGAGCAGTTCTTC. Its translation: CASSSGVGRAAYNEQFF.